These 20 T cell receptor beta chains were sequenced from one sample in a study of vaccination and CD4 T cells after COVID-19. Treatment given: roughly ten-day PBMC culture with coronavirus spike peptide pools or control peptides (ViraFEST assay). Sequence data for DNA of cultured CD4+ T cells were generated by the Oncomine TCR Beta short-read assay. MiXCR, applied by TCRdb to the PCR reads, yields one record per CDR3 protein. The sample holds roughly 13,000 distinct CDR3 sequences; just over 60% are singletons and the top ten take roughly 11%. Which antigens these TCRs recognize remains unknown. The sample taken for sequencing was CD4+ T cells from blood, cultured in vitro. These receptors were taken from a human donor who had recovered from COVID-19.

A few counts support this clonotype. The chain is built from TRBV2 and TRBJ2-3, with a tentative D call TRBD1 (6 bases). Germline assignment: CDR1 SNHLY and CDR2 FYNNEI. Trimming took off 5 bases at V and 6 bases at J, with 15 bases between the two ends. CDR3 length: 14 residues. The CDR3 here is CASSLPGQLDTQYF. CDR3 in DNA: TGTGCCAGCAGTCTCCCCGGACAGCTCGATACGCAGTATTTT.

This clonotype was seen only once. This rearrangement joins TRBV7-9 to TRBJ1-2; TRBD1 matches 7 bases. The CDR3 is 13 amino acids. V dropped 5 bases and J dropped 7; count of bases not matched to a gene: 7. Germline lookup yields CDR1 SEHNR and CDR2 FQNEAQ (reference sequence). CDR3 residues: CASSVQGIGGYTF. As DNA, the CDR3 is TGTGCCAGCAGCGTACAGGGGATTGGTGGCTACACCTTC.

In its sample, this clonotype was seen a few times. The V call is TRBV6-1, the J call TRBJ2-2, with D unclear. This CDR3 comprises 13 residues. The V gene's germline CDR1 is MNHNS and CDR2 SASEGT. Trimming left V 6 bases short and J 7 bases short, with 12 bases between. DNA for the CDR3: TGTGCCAGCAGCACCAACTTTGGCGGGGAGCTGTTTTTT. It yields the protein CASSTNFGGELFF.

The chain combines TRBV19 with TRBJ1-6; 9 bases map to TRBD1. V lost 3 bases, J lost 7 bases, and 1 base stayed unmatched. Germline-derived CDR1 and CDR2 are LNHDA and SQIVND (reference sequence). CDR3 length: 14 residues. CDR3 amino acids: CASSMDRGNSPLHF. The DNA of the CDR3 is TGTGCCAGTAGTATGGACAGGGGAAATTCACCCCTCCACTTT.

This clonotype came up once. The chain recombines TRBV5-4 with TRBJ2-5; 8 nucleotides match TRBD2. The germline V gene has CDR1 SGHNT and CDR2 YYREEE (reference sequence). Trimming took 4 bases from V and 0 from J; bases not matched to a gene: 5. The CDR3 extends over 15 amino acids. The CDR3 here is CASSPSGLYQETQYF. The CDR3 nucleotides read TGTGCCAGCAGCCCTAGCGGGTTGTACCAAGAGACCCAGTACTTC.

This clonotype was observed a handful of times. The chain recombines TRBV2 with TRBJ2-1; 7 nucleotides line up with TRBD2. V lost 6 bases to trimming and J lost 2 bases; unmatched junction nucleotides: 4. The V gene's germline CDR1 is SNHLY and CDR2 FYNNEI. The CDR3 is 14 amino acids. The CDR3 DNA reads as TGTGCCAGCAGGCTAGCGGACACCTACAATGAGCAGTTCTTC. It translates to CASRLADTYNEQFF.

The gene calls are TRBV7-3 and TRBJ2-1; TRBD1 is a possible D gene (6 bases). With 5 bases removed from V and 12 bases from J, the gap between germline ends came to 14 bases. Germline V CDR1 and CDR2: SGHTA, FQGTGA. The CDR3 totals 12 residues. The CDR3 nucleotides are TGTGCCAGCAGCCCAGGGGACGAGGCGCAGTTCTTC. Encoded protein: CASSPGDEAQFF.

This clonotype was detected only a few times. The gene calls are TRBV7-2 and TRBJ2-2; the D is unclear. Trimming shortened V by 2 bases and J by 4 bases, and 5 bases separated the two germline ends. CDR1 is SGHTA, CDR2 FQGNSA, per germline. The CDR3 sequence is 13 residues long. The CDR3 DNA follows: TGTGCCAGCAGCTTATACTTCACCGGGGAGCTGTTTTTT. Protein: CASSLYFTGELFF.

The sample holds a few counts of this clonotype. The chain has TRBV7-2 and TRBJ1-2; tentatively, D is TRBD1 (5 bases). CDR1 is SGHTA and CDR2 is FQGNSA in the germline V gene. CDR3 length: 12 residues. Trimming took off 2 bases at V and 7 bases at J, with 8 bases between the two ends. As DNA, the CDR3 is TGTGCCAGCAGCTTATCAGGGAGTGGCTACACCTTC. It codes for CASSLSGSGYTF.

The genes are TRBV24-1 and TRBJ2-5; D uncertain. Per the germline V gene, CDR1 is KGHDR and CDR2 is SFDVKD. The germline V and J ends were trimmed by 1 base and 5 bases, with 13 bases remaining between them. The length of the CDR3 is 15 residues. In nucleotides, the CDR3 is TGTGCCACCAGTGATTTTGGGGAATTTGGGGAGACCCAGTACTTC. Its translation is CATSDFGEFGETQYF.

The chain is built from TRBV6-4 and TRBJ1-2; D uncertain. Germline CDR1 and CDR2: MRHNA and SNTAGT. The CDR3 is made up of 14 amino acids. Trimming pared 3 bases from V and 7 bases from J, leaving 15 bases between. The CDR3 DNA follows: TGTGCCAGCAGTGAAGGACTCCCCGAGGGTGGCTACACCTTC. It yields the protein CASSEGLPEGGYTF.

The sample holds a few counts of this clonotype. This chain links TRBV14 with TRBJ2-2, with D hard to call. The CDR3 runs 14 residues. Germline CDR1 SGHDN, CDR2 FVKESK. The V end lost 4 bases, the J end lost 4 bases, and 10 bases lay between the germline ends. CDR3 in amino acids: CASSRSTGTGELFF. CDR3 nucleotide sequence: TGTGCCAGCAGCCGCTCTACGGGCACCGGGGAGCTGTTTTTT.

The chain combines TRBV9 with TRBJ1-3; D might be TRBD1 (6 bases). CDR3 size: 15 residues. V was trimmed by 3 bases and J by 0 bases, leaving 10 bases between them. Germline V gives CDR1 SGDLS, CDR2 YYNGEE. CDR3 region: CASSADSYSGNTIYF. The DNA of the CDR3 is TGTGCCAGCAGCGCGGACAGCTACTCTGGAAACACCATATATTTT.

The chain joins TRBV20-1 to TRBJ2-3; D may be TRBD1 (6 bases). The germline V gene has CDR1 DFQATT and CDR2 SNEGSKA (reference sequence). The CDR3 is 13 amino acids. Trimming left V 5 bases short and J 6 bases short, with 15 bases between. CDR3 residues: CSAPGHYGDTQYF. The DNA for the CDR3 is TGCAGTGCTCCGGGACACTACGGGGATACGCAGTATTTT.

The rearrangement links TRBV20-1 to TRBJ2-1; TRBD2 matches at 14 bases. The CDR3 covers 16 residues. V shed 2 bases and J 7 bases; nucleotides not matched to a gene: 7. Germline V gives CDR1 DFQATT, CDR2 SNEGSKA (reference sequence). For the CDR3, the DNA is TGCAGTGCTAGACCCGGACTAGCGGGAGGTGCAAATGAGCAGTTCTTC. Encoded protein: CSARPGLAGGANEQFF.

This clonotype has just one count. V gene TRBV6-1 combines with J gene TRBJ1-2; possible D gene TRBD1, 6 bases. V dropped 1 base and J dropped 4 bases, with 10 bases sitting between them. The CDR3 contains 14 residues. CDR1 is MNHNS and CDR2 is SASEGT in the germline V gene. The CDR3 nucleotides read TGTGCCAGCAGTGAAGGATCAGGGGTCTATGGCTACACCTTC. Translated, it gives CASSEGSGVYGYTF.

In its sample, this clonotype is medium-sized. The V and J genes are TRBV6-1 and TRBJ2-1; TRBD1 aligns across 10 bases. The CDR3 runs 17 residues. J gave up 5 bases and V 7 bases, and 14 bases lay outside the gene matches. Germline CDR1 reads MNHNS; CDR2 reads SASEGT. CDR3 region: CASTKVTGGKVDNEQFF. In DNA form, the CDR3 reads TGTGCCAGCACCAAGGTGACAGGGGGCAAAGTAGACAATGAGCAGTTCTTC.

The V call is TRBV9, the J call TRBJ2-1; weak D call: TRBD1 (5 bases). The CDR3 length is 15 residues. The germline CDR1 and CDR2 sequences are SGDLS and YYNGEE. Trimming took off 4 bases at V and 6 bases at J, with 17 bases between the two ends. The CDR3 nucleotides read TGTGCCAGCAGCTCCCAAAGGGGCCAGTCCAATGAGCAGTTCTTC. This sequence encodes CASSSQRGQSNEQFF.

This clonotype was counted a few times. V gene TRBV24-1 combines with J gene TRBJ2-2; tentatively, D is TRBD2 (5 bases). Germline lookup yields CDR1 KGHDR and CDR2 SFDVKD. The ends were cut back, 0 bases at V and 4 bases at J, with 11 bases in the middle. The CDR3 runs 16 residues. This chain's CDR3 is CATSDLLSGGTGELFF. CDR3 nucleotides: TGTGCCACCAGTGATTTGCTAAGCGGAGGCACCGGGGAGCTGTTTTTT.

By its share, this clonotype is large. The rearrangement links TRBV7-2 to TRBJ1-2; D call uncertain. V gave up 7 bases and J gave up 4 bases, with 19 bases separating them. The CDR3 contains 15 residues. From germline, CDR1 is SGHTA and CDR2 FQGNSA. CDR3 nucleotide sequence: TGTGCCAGCACCAAATCCGTGGACGGCCCCTATGGCTACACCTTC. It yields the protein CASTKSVDGPYGYTF.